What follows describes a single T cell receptor (beta chain). Time point noted: baseline, week 1 (first vaccination visit). The treatment: pre-vaccination baseline after standard-of-care therapy. This specimen belongs to a study of a mutant IDH1 vaccine in newly diagnosed glioma. This CDR3 has 15 residues. Germline CDR1 is PRHDT and CDR2 is FYEKMQ (reference sequence). V lost 7 bases to trimming and J lost 4 bases, with 19 bases between them. Here immunoSEQ multiplex PCR was the method, and the copy in TCRdb shows in-frame clones only, minus some. The sample shows some 68,000 clones, 60% to 85% of them seen only once.

The TCR originated in a man aged 50 to 59 with glioma. The sequencing here drew on PBMCs, taken from a glioma patient treated with radiotherapy, temozolomide or both. This chain uses TRBV13 with TRBJ1-2; D perhaps matches TRBD1 (6 bases). The CDR3 bases are TGTGCCAGCACCCAACGGACAGCCTTGTTCTATGGCTACACCTTC. Translated: CASTQRTALFYGYTF. The variable domain in full, completed from reference TRBV13 and TRBJ1-2, reads AAGVIQSPRHLIKEKRETATLKCYPIPRHDTVYWYQQGPGQDPQFLISFYEKMQSDKGSIPDRFSAQQFSDYHSELNMSSLELGDSALYFCASTQRTALFYGYTFGSGTRLTVV.